This T cell receptor (beta chain) was profiled in a study of CD8 T cells in Susac syndrome. Study information: Eight of the sequenced Susac syndrome patients were in remission, and more than 5 had active disease. The Susac syndrome patients were therapy-naive, on corticosteroids, or on intravenous immunoglobulin alone at blood draw.

Reverse transcription used about 0.45 to 1 ug RNA and random hexamers. Via MiXCR, TCRdb re-called the immunoSEQ multiplex PCR reads, giving one row per CDR3 protein. Of more than 100,000 distinct CDR3 sequences listed, just under 95% are singletons. V was clipped by 5 bases and J by 3 bases; unmatched bases: 1. Germline V gene lookup returns CDR1 SQVTM and CDR2 ANQGSEA. The CDR3 extends over 11 amino acids. The count of this clonotype is one. The rearrangement uses TRBV29-1 and TRBJ2-7, with 7 bases lining up with TRBD2. The sample was CD8+ T cells from PBMCs. The origin of this receptor is a human donor with Susac syndrome. Here the CDR3 reads CSVRDYYEQYF. CDR3 bases: TGCAGCGTTCGGGACTACTACGAGCAGTACTTC.